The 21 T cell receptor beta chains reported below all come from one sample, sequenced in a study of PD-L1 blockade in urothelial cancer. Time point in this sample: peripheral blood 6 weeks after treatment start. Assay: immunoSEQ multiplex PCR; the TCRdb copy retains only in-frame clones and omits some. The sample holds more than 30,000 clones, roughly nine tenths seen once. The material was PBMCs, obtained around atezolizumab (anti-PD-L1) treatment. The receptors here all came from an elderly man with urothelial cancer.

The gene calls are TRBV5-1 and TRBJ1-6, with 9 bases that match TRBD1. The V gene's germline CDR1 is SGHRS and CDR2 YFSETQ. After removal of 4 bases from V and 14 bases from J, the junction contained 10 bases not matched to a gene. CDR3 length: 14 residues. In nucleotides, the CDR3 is TGCGCCAGCAGCCCGCGGACAGGGGAGCTCACCCTCCACTTT. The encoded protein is CASSPRTGELTLHF.

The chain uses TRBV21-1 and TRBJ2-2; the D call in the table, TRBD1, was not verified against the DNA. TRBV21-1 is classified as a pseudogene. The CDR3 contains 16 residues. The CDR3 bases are TGTGCCAGCAGCACCCAGGGGGCGATGAGGACCGGGGAGCTGTTTTTT. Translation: CASSTQGAMRTGELFF.

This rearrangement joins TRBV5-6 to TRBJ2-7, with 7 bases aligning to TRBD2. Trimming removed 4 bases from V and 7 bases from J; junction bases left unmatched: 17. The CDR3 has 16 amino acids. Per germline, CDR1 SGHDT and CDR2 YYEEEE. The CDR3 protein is CASSRYSSGGTTEQYF. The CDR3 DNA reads TGTGCCAGCAGCCGATACTCGTCGGGCGGGACTACGGAGCAGTACTTC.

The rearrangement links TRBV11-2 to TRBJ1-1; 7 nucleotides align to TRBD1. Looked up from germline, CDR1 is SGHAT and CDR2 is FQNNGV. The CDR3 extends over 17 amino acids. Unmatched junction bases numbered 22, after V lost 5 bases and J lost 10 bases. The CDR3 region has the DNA TGTGCCAGCAGCCCCCAGCGCTGGGGTACAGGGGCCCTGCTAGCTTTCTTT. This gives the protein CASSPQRWGTGALLAFF.

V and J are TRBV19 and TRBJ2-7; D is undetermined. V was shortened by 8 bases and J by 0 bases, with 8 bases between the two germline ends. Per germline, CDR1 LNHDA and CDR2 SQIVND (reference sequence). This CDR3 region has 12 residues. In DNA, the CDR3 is TGTGCCAGTGGCGGTGACTCCTACGAGCAGTACTTC. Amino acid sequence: CASGGDSYEQYF.

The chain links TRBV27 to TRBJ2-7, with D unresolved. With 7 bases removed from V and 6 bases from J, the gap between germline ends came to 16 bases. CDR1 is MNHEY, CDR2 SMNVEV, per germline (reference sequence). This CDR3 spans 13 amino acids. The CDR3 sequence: CASTHPPGGEQYF. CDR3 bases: TGTGCCAGCACCCACCCCCCCGGTGGCGAGCAGTACTTC.

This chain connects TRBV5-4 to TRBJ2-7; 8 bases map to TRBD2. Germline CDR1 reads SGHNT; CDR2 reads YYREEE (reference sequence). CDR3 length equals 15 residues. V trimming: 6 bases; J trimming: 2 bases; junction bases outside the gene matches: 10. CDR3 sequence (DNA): TGTGCCAGCACCACTGACGAACTAGCGGCCTACGAGCAGTACTTC. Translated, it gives CASTTDELAAYEQYF. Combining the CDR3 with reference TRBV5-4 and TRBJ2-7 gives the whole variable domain ETGVTQSPTHLIKTRGQQVTLRCSSQSGHNTVSWYQQALGQGPQFIFQYYREEENGRGNFPPRFSGLQFPNYSSELNVNALELDDSALYLCASTTDELAAYEQYFGPGTRLTVT.

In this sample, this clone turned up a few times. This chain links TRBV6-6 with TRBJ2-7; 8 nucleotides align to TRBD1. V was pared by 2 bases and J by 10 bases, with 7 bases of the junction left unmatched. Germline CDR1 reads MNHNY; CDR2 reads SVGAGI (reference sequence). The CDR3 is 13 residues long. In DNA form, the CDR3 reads TGTGCCAGCAGTTACCAGGGGGCGGCGGGACAGTACTTC. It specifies CASSYQGAAGQYF.

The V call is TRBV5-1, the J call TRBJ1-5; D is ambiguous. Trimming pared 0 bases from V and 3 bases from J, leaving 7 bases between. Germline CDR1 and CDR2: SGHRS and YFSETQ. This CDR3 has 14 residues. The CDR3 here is CASSLGEDNQPQHF. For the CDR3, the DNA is TGCGCCAGCAGCTTGGGGGAGGACAATCAGCCCCAGCATTTT.

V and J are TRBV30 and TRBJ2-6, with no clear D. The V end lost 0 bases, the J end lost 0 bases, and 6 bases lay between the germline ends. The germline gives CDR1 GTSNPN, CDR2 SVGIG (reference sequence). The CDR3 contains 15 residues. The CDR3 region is CAWSVRGSGANVLTF. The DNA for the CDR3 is TGTGCCTGGAGTGTAAGAGGCTCTGGGGCCAACGTCCTGACTTTC. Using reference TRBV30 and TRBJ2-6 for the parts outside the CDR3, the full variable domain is SQTIHQWPATLVQPVGSPLSLECTVEGTSNPNLYWYRQAAGRGLQLLFYSVGIGQISSEVPQNLSASRPQDRQFILSSKKLLLSDSGFYLCAWSVRGSGANVLTFGAGSRLTVL.

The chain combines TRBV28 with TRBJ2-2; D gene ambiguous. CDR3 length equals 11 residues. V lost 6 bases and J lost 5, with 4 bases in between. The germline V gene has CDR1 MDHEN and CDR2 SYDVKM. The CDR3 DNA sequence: TGTGCCAGCAGCGGTACCGGGGAGCTGTTTTTT. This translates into CASSGTGELFF.

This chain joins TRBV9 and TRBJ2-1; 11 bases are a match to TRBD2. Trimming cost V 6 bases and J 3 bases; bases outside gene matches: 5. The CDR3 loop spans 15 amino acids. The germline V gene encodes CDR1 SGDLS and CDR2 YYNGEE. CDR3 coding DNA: TGTGCCAGCACCATCGGGACTAGCGGCTACAATGAGCAGTTCTTC. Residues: CASTIGTSGYNEQFF. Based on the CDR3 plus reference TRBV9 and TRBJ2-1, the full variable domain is DSGVTQTPKHLITATGQRVTLRCSPRSGDLSVYWYQQSLDQGLQFLIQYYNGEERAKGNILERFSAQQFPDLHSELNLSSLELGDSALYFCASTIGTSGYNEQFFGPGTRLTVL.

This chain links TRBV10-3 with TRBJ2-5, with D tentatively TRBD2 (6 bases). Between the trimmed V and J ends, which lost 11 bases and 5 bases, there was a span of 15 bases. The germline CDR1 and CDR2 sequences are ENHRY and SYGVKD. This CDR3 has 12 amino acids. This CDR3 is CAAGGIRETQYF. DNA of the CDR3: TGTGCCGCTGGCGGGATTAGGGAGACCCAGTACTTC.

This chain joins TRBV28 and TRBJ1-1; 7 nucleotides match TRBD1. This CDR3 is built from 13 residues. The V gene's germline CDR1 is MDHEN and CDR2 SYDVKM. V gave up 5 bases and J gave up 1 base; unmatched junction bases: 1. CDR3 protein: CASSRQGNTEAFF. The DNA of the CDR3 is TGTGCCAGCAGTCGACAGGGGAACACTGAAGCTTTCTTT.

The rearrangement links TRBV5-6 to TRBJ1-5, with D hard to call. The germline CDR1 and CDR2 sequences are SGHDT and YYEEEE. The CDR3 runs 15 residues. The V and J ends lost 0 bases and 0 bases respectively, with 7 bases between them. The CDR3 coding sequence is TGTGCCAGCAGCTTGGCCGGTTATAGCAATCAGCCCCAGCATTTT. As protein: CASSLAGYSNQPQHF.

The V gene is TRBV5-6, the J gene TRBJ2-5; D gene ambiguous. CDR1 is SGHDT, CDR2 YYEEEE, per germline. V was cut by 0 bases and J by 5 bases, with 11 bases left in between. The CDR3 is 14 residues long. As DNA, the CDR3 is TGTGCCAGCAGCTTGGGTGGTAGTCGGGAGACCCAGTACTTC. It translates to CASSLGGSRETQYF. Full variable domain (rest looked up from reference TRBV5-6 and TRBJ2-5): DAGVTQSPTHLIKTRGQQVTLRCSPKSGHDTVSWYQQALGQGPQFIFQYYEEEERQRGNFPDRFSGHQFPNYSSELNVNALLLGDSALYLCASSLGGSRETQYFGPGTRLLVL.

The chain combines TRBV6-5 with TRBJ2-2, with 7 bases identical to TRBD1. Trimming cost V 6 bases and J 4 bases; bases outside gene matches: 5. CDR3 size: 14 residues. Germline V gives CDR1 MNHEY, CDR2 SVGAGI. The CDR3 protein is CASRTGRGTGELFF. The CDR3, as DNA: TGTGCCAGCAGGACAGGGCGAGGCACCGGGGAGCTGTTTTTT.

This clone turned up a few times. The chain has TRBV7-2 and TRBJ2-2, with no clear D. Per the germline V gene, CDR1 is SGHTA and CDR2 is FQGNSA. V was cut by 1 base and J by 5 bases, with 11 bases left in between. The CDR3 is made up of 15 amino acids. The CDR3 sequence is CASSLVEPRTGELFF. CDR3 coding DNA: TGTGCCAGCAGCTTAGTCGAACCCAGGACCGGGGAGCTGTTTTTT.

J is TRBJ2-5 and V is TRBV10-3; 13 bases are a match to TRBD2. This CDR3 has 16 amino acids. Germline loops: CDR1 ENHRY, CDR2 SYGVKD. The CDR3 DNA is TGTGCGACGAAGAGAACTAGCGGGAGGGACCAAGAGACCCAGTACTTC. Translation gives CATKRTSGRDQETQYF.

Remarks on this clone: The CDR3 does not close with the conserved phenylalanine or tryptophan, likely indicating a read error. The CDR3 spells CASIRMGGYYEQYL. The CDR3 DNA is TGTGCCAGCATCAGAATGGGGGGGTACTACGAGCAGTACCTC. The rearrangement links TRBV6-1 to TRBJ2-7; the match to TRBD2 covers 7 bases. The CDR3 is 14 amino acids. CDR1 and CDR2 (germline): MNHNS, SASEGT. The V and J ends lost 7 bases and 3 bases, in that order; junction bases with no gene match: 9.

CDR3 sequence reads: CASSLYPPSGSTDTQYF. The CDR3 DNA reads TGTGCCAGCAGCTTATACCCCCCTAGCGGGAGCACAGATACGCAGTATTTT. The J gene is TRBJ2-3, the V gene TRBV7-2; 8 nucleotides agree with TRBD2. CDR1 is SGHTA and CDR2 is FQGNSA in the germline V gene. This CDR3 comprises 17 residues. V shed 2 bases and J 0 bases; nucleotides not matched to a gene: 7.